This T cell receptor (beta chain) was captured by sequencing in a study of blood T cell repertoires in COVID-19. Across the whole study: There were acute and convalescent COVID-19 samples, and they came from the United States, Italy and Spain. Sources were T cells, B-cell-depleted T cells, or PBMCs; the material itself was cDNA or gDNA.

In the authors' workflow: Researchers report that nucleated cell counts were estimated from reference gene primer amplification. The assay was immunoSEQ multiplex PCR, and TCRdb's table has in-frame clones only and misses some. Clonal size and the V and J genes are those of that table, whereas D and trimming came from the DNA. The sample lists under 250,000 clones; approximately 84% were seen once. Trimming removed 2 bases from V and 4 bases from J; junction bases left unmatched: 5. From germline, CDR1 is MGHRA and CDR2 YSYEKL. The CDR3 has 15 residues. Sequencing was done on a sample of peripheral blood. The V and J genes are TRBV4-1 and TRBJ1-3, with 7 bases that match TRBD1. The origin of this receptor is a man aged 45-65 years with active or convalescent COVID-19. The CDR3 loop is CASSQPGQQGNTIYF. Written as DNA, the CDR3 is TGCGCCAGCAGCCAACCGGGACAGCAAGGAAACACCATATATTTT.